These 32 T cell receptor beta chains were sequenced from one sample in a study of cytomegalovirus exposure and HLA in healthy donors. TCRdb's copy holds only in-frame clones and misses some; the assay was immunoSEQ multiplex PCR. The repertoire holds roughly 190,000 clones, with about 84% as singletons. The sequenced sample consisted of PBMCs. The receptors originated from a woman aged 18-30 years in good health and CMV-seronegative.

This chain joins TRBV7-8 and TRBJ2-1; a weak D match, TRBD2 (5 bases). Per germline, CDR1 SGHVS and CDR2 FQNEAQ. V lost 5 bases and J lost 7, with 27 bases in between. CDR3 length: 18 amino acids. CDR3 sequence: CASSPRVGLPAGGNEQFF. In DNA form, the CDR3 reads TGTGCCAGCAGCCCGAGGGTCGGTCTTCCGGCCGGAGGAAATGAGCAGTTCTTC.

CDR3 protein: CASSTLQGTGYQETQYF. The CDR3 DNA is TGTGCCAGTAGTACACTACAGGGGACGGGGTACCAAGAGACCCAGTACTTC. J is TRBJ2-5 and V is TRBV19; 7 bases fit TRBD1. This CDR3 region has 17 residues. Looked up from germline, CDR1 is LNHDA and CDR2 is SQIVND (reference sequence). J was trimmed by 0 bases and V by 4 bases; bases with no gene match: 11.

The V and J genes are TRBV2 and TRBJ2-7; 9 bases align to TRBD1. After removal of 5 bases from V and 7 bases from J, the junction contained 9 bases not matched to a gene. This CDR3 is 14 amino acids long. CDR1 is SNHLY and CDR2 is FYNNEI in the germline V gene. The CDR3 spells CASSSGTGNGEQYF. CDR3 coding DNA: TGTGCCAGCAGTTCCGGGACAGGGAATGGTGAGCAGTACTTC.

The chain combines TRBV7-2 with TRBJ1-5; TRBD1 is a possible D gene (5 bases). Trimming removed 2 bases at V and 4 bases at J, with 15 bases between. CDR1 is SGHTA and CDR2 is FQGNSA in the germline V gene. CDR3 length equals 16 residues. Here the CDR3 DNA reads TGTGCCAGCAGCTTAATATCACAGGCAGCAAATCAGCCCCAGCATTTT. Translation gives CASSLISQAANQPQHF.

This chain uses TRBV30 with TRBJ1-6; 7 bases fit TRBD1. CDR3 length: 15 residues. The V gene's germline CDR1 is GTSNPN and CDR2 SVGIG (reference sequence). The V and J ends lost 3 bases and 4 bases, in that order; junction bases with no gene match: 6. In nucleotides, the CDR3 is TGTGCCTGGAGGGACCGGGGACAGTATAATTCACCCCTCCACTTT. Translation gives CAWRDRGQYNSPLHF.

The chain is built from TRBV28 and TRBJ1-5; D perhaps matches TRBD1 (6 bases). Germline V CDR1 and CDR2: MDHEN, SYDVKM. The CDR3 has 17 residues. Deletions cut 3 bases from V and 0 bases from J, with 15 bases between. DNA of the CDR3: TGTGCCAGCAGTTTCCGAGTGGGGGGGGCTAGCAATCAGCCCCAGCATTTT. Protein sequence: CASSFRVGGASNQPQHF.

J is TRBJ1-2 and V is TRBV5-1; weak D call: TRBD1 (5 bases). The CDR3 runs 16 residues. V was clipped by 0 bases and J by 0 bases, with 12 bases between them. Germline-derived CDR1 and CDR2 are SGHRS and YFSETQ. Written as DNA, the CDR3 is TGCGCCAGCAGCTTGGATGGAGCAGGGACTAACTATGGCTACACCTTC. Its translation: CASSLDGAGTNYGYTF.

J is TRBJ2-3 and V is TRBV5-1, with 13 nucleotides matching TRBD2. After removal of 7 bases from V and 5 bases from J, the junction contained 10 bases not matched to a gene. Germline values: CDR1 SGHRS, CDR2 YFSETQ. The CDR3 contains 16 residues. CDR3 protein: CASGGLAGDTGDTQYF. The CDR3 bases are TGCGCCAGCGGAGGACTAGCGGGGGATACGGGAGATACGCAGTATTTT.

V and J are TRBV13 and TRBJ2-6; a weak D match, TRBD1 (6 bases). From germline, CDR1 is PRHDT and CDR2 FYEKMQ (reference sequence). Trimming took off 5 bases at V and 1 base at J, with 9 bases between the two ends. The CDR3 runs to 15 residues. This CDR3 is CASSRQASGANVLTF. The DNA of the CDR3 is TGTGCCAGCAGCCGACAGGCTTCTGGGGCCAACGTCCTGACTTTC.

Regarding this clone: This specimen includes other DNA sequences encoding the same CDR3. The chain employs TRBV30 and TRBJ1-1; D gene unclear. Germline-derived CDR1 and CDR2 are GTSNPN and SVGIG (reference sequence). CDR3 length equals 13 residues. V gave up 2 bases and J gave up 1 base, with 8 bases separating them. This CDR3 is CAWSLTGNTEAFF. The CDR3 DNA follows: TGTGCCTGGAGTTTAACCGGGAACACTGAAGCTTTCTTT.

This clone has just one count. The chain uses TRBV9 and TRBJ1-2; D may be TRBD1 (6 bases). CDR1 is SGDLS, CDR2 YYNGEE, per germline. V was clipped by 2 bases and J by 8 bases, with 25 bases between them. This CDR3 has 17 amino acids. CDR3 in amino acids: CASSVGRQVPPAGGYTF. CDR3 sequence (DNA): TGTGCCAGCAGCGTGGGACGACAGGTCCCGCCAGCGGGGGGCTACACCTTC.

This chain joins TRBV5-1 and TRBJ2-6; D not resolved. With 1 base removed from V and 1 base from J, the gap between germline ends came to 12 bases. The germline CDR1 and CDR2 sequences are SGHRS and YFSETQ. The CDR3 has 17 amino acids. CDR3 DNA sequence: TGCGCCAGCAGCTTGTTTAGCTCAGCGTCTGGGGCCAACGTCCTGACTTTC. It codes for CASSLFSSASGANVLTF. The variable domain in full, completed from reference TRBV5-1 and TRBJ2-6, reads KAGVTQTPRYLIKTRGQQVTLSCSPISGHRSVSWYQQTPGQGLQFLFEYFSETQRNKGNFPGRFSGRQFSNSRSEMNVSTLELGDSALYLCASSLFSSASGANVLTFGAGSRLTVL.

The J gene is TRBJ2-1, the V gene TRBV5-1, with D possibly matching TRBD1 (7 bases). This CDR3 has 15 residues. CDR1 and CDR2 from the germline V gene are SGHRS and YFSETQ. V was pared by 3 bases and J by 0 bases, with 10 bases between. The CDR3 loop reads CASSSGDSSYNEQFF. The CDR3 DNA is TGCGCCAGCAGCTCGGGGGACAGCTCCTACAATGAGCAGTTCTTC. Variable domain in full (rest from reference TRBV5-1 and TRBJ2-1): KAGVTQTPRYLIKTRGQQVTLSCSPISGHRSVSWYQQTPGQGLQFLFEYFSETQRNKGNFPGRFSGRQFSNSRSEMNVSTLELGDSALYLCASSSGDSSYNEQFFGPGTRLTVL.

This chain connects TRBV6-5 to TRBJ1-2, with D tentatively TRBD1 (5 bases). Trimming removed 5 bases at V and 8 bases at J, with 15 bases between. The CDR3 has 13 amino acids. CDR1 is MNHEY, CDR2 SVGAGI, per germline. CDR3 bases: TGTGCCAGCAGTCAGGGATTTGTCGAAGGCTACACCTTC. As protein: CASSQGFVEGYTF.

The J gene is TRBJ2-5, the V gene TRBV28; perhaps TRBD2 as D (7 bases). V was shortened by 7 bases and J by 5 bases, with 17 bases between the two germline ends. Germline V gene sequence: CDR1 MDHEN, CDR2 SYDVKM. The CDR3 has 14 residues. The CDR3 region has the DNA TGTGCCAGCAACCCTCCGGGGGGCGGGGAGACCCAGTACTTC. Amino acids: CASNPPGGGETQYF. The full variable domain, in which reference TRBV28 and TRBJ2-5 provide the parts outside the CDR3, is DVKVTQSSRYLVKRTGEKVFLECVQDMDHENMFWYRQDPGLGLRLIYFSYDVKMKEKGDIPEGYSVSREKKERFSLILESASTNQTSMYLCASNPPGGGETQYFGPGTRLLVL.

The genes are TRBV27 and TRBJ1-5; D uncertain. Deletions cut 6 bases from V and 4 bases from J, with 16 bases between. The length of the CDR3 is 15 residues. Germline V CDR1 and CDR2: MNHEY, SMNVEV (reference sequence). The CDR3 DNA reads as TGTGCCAGCAGGCGAACATCTAGTAGTAATCAGCCCCAGCATTTT. Protein sequence: CASRRTSSSNQPQHF.

This clone was seen only once. The chain recombines TRBV30 with TRBJ1-1, with 7 bases identical to TRBD1. V shed 8 bases, J shed 3 bases, and the junction held 6 bases outside the gene matches. Per germline, CDR1 GTSNPN and CDR2 SVGIG (reference sequence). There are 12 residues in the CDR3. The DNA for the CDR3 is TGTGCCGGGAACAGGGGCGACACTGAAGCTTTCTTT. As protein: CAGNRGDTEAFF.

This chain joins TRBV10-3 and TRBJ2-7; D unclear. Trimming cost V 2 bases and J 1 base, with 12 bases left between them. The germline CDR1 and CDR2 sequences are ENHRY and SYGVKD. This CDR3 has 15 residues. CDR3 amino acids: CAISERSTISYEQYF. CDR3 bases: TGTGCCATCAGTGAGCGAAGCACCATATCCTACGAGCAGTACTTC.

This chain links TRBV4-2 with TRBJ2-3; 11 nucleotides align to TRBD2. Germline CDR1 is LGHNA and CDR2 is YNFKEQ. The trim removed 0 bases at V and 5 bases at J, leaving 7 bases unmatched. CDR3 size: 17 residues. The DNA for the CDR3 is TGTGCCAGCAGCCAAGACCCGACTAGCGGGGATATAGATACGCAGTATTTT. As protein: CASSQDPTSGDIDTQYF.

In its sample, this clone was seen a few times. The chain carries TRBV18 and TRBJ1-1, with D perhaps matching TRBD1 (6 bases). V was trimmed by 6 bases and J by 4 bases, leaving 12 bases between them. This CDR3 has 13 residues. Germline CDR1 is KGHSH and CDR2 is LQKENI. CDR3 sequence (DNA): TGTGCCAGCTCCCTCGGACAGCCCACTGAAGCTTTCTTT. This gives the protein CASSLGQPTEAFF.

This rearrangement joins TRBV11-2 to TRBJ2-1, with D possibly being TRBD2 (6 bases). The ends were cut back, 3 bases at V and 13 bases at J, with 16 bases in the middle. Germline loops: CDR1 SGHAT, CDR2 FQNNGV. The CDR3 has 13 residues. CDR3 sequence (DNA): TGTGCCAGCAGCTTGGCGGGGACTGGACTCCAGTTCTTC. It is translated as CASSLAGTGLQFF.

CDR3: CAWTEGGTIAKNIQYF. The CDR3 nucleotides read TGTGCCTGGACCGAAGGGGGGACTATAGCCAAAAACATTCAGTACTTC. The chain is built from TRBV30 and TRBJ2-4; D perhaps matches TRBD2 (7 bases). CDR3 length: 16 amino acids. The V gene's germline CDR1 is GTSNPN and CDR2 SVGIG (reference sequence). Between the trimmed V and J ends, which lost 4 bases and 0 bases, there was a span of 16 bases. Based on the CDR3 plus reference TRBV30 and TRBJ2-4, the full variable domain is SQTIHQWPATLVQPVGSPLSLECTVEGTSNPNLYWYRQAAGRGLQLLFYSVGIGQISSEVPQNLSASRPQDRQFILSSKKLLLSDSGFYLCAWTEGGTIAKNIQYFGAGTRLSVL.

The V gene is TRBV19, the J gene TRBJ1-2, with 7 bases that match TRBD1. The V segment lost 3 bases and the J segment 6 bases; nucleotides outside the gene matches: 4. Germline values: CDR1 LNHDA, CDR2 SQIVND (reference sequence). The CDR3 length is 13 residues. The CDR3 coding sequence is TGTGCCAGTAGTATCGCGCAGGGGGATGGCTACACCTTC. Translated: CASSIAQGDGYTF.

V and J are TRBV11-3 and TRBJ1-1; 7 bases fit TRBD1. Losses at the gene ends were 5 bases for V and 6 bases for J; bases not matched to a gene: 3. The CDR3 extends over 12 amino acids. The germline V gene has CDR1 SGHNT and CDR2 YENEEA. The CDR3 bases are TGTGCCAGCAGCGACGACAGGGCTGAAGCTTTCTTT. Translating gives CASSDDRAEAFF.

This chain connects TRBV30 to TRBJ1-3; the D is unclear. The V gene's germline CDR1 is GTSNPN and CDR2 SVGIG (reference sequence). The germline V and J ends were trimmed by 8 bases and 3 bases, with 14 bases remaining between them. The CDR3 is 13 residues long. CDR3 nucleotides: TGTGCCGGAATCCGGGTTGGTGGAAACACCATATATTTT. Encoded protein: CAGIRVGGNTIYF.

This chain uses TRBV6-5 with TRBJ2-2; 7 bases match TRBD1. V dropped 8 bases and J dropped 2; count of bases not matched to a gene: 5. The germline gives CDR1 MNHEY, CDR2 SVGAGI. There are 14 residues in the CDR3. The CDR3 DNA sequence: TGTGCCAGCGGGACAGACCCAAACACCGGGGAGCTGTTTTTT. Encoded protein: CASGTDPNTGELFF.

The table lists this clone with a count of one. CDR3 sequence reads: CASSQPNGLAGADDIQYF. The CDR3 coding sequence is TGTGCCAGCAGCCAACCGAACGGGCTAGCGGGAGCGGATGACATTCAGTACTTC. This chain joins TRBV4-2 and TRBJ2-4, with TRBD2 identical over 10 bases. V gave up 2 bases and J gave up 8 bases; unmatched junction bases: 15. Germline lookup yields CDR1 LGHNA and CDR2 YNFKEQ. The CDR3 spans 18 residues.

CDR3 amino acids: CASSTQGAHSGNTIYF. DNA for the CDR3: TGTGCCAGTAGTACCCAGGGTGCCCACTCTGGAAACACCATATATTTT. The genes are TRBV19 and TRBJ1-3; perhaps TRBD1 as D (5 bases). V was shortened by 4 bases and J by 0 bases, with 13 bases between the two germline ends. The germline CDR1 and CDR2 sequences are LNHDA and SQIVND (reference sequence). CDR3 size: 16 residues.

The genes are TRBV5-6 and TRBJ2-6; D is perhaps TRBD2 (5 bases). Trimming left V 4 bases short and J 0 bases short, with 14 bases between. Germline V CDR1 and CDR2: SGHDT, YYEEEE. CDR3 size: 17 residues. This chain's CDR3 is CASSPEGTVSGANVLTF. The CDR3, as DNA: TGTGCCAGCAGCCCCGAGGGCACAGTCTCTGGGGCCAACGTCCTGACTTTC.

J is TRBJ1-2 and V is TRBV2; 7 bases are a match to TRBD1. After removal of 7 bases from V and 4 bases from J, the junction contained 6 bases not matched to a gene. Germline V gene lookup returns CDR1 SNHLY and CDR2 FYNNEI. The CDR3 runs to 13 residues. The DNA of the CDR3 is TGTGCCAGCACCCGACAGGGTTCCTATGGCTACACCTTC. It translates to CASTRQGSYGYTF.

About this clone itself: No DNA is shown, since the ends of the CDR3 on it are uncertain; the CDR3 is the one TCRdb lists. The chain combines TRBV21-1 with TRBJ2-3; TRBD2, the table's D call, lacks a check against the DNA. TRBV21-1 is marked as a pseudogene. The CDR3 adds up to 18 amino acids, both ends counted. The CDR3 loop reads CASSKPSVAGGNTDTQYF.

The chain uses TRBV6-5 and TRBJ2-6; D remains ambiguous. V lost 6 bases, J lost 0 bases, and 6 bases lay in between. This CDR3 is built from 14 residues. Germline loops: CDR1 MNHEY, CDR2 SVGAGI. CDR3 in amino acids: CASRESSGANVLTF. For the CDR3, the DNA is TGTGCCAGCAGAGAGAGCTCTGGGGCCAACGTCCTGACTTTC.